Listed here are 5 T cell receptor beta chains from one sample, sequenced in a study of graft-versus-host responses after intestinal transplantation. Sequenced by immunoSEQ multiplex PCR; TCRdb stores in-frame clones only, minus some. The sample comprises roughly 8,700 clones, around 32% of which are singletons, and under 2.5% rests with the top ten. With 200,000 irradiated, violet-dye-labeled stimulator cells, 200,000 CFSE-labeled responder cells were plated. Material: alloreactive CD8+ T cells from a mixed lymphocyte reaction culture, obtained before intestinal transplant. Subset given: CFSE-low proliferating T cells sorted from roughly six-day pre-transplant mixed lymphocyte reaction (GvH or HvG direction). The receptors stem from a human patient who received an intestinal transplant.

This clone was counted a few times. The rearrangement uses TRBV21-1 and TRBJ1-2; the tabulated D call, TRBD1, remains unverified against the DNA. TRBV21-1 has pseudogene status. This CDR3 is built from 14 residues. The CDR3 nucleotides are TGTGCCAGCAGTCACAGGGGGCGCTTCTATGGCTACACCTTC. Residues: CASSHRGRFYGYTF.

This clone was seen a handful of times. This chain connects TRBV2 to TRBJ2-1; 7 bases are shared with TRBD2. Germline CDR1 and CDR2: SNHLY and FYNNEI. The CDR3 is made up of 17 amino acids. With V trimmed by 6 bases and J by 3 bases, 14 bases remained unmatched. The DNA for the CDR3 is TGTGCCAGCAGCCGAATCGTGGGCAGCGGGGACTACAATGAGCAGTTCTTC. This gives the protein CASSRIVGSGDYNEQFF.

The chain links TRBV4-1 to TRBJ2-1; 7 bases are shared with TRBD1. The CDR3 has 15 residues. The junction had 8 bases not matched to a gene; V was cut back by 1 base and J by 8 bases. The germline V gene has CDR1 MGHRA and CDR2 YSYEKL. The CDR3 loop reads CASSQGPRTGDEQFF. Written as DNA, the CDR3 is TGCGCCAGCAGCCAAGGCCCCCGGACAGGCGATGAGCAGTTCTTC.

Within the sample, this clone is medium-sized. The chain links TRBV7-9 to TRBJ1-4; perhaps TRBD1 as D (5 bases). The V end was cut by 5 bases, the J end by 0 bases, with 13 bases between. This CDR3 spans 16 amino acids. Germline V gene data show CDR1 as SEHNR and CDR2 as FQNEAQ (reference sequence). The CDR3 sequence is CASSLDSPATNEKLFF. CDR3 nucleotide sequence: TGTGCCAGCAGCCTTGACAGCCCAGCAACTAATGAAAAACTGTTTTTT.

The chain carries TRBV5-5 and TRBJ1-6; possibly TRBD1 for D (6 bases). The germline V gene encodes CDR1 SGHKS and CDR2 YYEKEE (reference sequence). The CDR3 extends over 15 amino acids. V was pared by 4 bases and J by 13 bases, with 21 bases between. The CDR3 region is CASSRTPGGPSPLHF. Here the CDR3 DNA reads TGTGCCAGCAGCAGAACCCCCGGGGGGCCTTCGCCCCTCCACTTT.